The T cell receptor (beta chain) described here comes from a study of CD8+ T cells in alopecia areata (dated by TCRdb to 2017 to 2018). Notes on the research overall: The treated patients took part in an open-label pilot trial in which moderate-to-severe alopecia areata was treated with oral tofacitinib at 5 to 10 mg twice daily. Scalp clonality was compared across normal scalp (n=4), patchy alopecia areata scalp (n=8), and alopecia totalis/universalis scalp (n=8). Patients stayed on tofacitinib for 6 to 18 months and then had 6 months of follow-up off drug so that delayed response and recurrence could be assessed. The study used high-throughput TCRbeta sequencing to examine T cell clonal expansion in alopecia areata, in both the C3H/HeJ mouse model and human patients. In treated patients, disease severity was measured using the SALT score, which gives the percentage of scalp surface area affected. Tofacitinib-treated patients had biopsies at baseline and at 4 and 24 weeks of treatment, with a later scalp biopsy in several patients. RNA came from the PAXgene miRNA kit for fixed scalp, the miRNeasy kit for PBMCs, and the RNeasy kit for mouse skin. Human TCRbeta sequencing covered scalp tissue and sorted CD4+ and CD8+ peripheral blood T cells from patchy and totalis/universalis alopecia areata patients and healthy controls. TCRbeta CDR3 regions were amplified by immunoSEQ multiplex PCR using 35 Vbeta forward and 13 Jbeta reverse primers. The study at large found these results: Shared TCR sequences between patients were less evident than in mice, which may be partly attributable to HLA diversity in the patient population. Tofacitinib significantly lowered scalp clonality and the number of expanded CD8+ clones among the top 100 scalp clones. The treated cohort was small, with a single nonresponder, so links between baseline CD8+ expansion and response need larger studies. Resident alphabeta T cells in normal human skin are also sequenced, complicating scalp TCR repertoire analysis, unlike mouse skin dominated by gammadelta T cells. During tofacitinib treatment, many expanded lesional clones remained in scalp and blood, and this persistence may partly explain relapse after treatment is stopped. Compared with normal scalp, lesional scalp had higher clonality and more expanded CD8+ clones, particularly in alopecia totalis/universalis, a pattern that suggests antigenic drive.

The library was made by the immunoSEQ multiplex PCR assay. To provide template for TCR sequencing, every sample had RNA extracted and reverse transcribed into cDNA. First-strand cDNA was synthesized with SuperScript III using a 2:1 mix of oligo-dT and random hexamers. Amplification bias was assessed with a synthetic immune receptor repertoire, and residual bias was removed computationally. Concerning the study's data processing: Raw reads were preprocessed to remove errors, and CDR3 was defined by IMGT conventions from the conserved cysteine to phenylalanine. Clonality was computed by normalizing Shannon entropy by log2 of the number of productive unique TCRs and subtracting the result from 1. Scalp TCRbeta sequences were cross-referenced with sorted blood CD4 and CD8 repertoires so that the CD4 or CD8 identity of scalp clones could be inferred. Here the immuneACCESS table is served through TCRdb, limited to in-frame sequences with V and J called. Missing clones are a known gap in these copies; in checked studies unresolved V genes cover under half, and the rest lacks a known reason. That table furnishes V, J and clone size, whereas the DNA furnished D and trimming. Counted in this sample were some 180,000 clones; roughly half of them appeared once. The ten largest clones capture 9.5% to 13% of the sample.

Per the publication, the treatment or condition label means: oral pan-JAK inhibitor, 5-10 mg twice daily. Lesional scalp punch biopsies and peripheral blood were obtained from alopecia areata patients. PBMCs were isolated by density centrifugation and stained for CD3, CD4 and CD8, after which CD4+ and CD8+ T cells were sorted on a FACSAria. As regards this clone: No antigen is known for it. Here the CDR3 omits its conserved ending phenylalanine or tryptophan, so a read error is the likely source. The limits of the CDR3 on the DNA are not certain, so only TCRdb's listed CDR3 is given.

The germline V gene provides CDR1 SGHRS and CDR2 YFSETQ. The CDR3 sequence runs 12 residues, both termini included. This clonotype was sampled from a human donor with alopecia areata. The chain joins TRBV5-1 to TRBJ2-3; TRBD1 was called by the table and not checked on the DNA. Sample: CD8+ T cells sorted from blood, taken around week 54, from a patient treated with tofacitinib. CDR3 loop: CASSIGTGRQSV.